This T cell receptor (beta chain) was identified in a study of CD8 T cells in ankylosing spondylitis. General study findings and limits: Among TCR beta sequences, a motif of several highly homologous variants appeared characteristic of ankylosing spondylitis blood.

This clonotype was detected only a few times. Its target is unknown. TCRdb called the 5' RACE reads again in MiXCR, with one record for every CDR3 protein. The data hold 500,000 to 550,000 distinct CDR3 sequences, with 9.5% to 15% observed a single time. This CDR3 has 16 amino acids. Trimming took 4 bases from V and 2 from J; bases not matched to a gene: 7. The V gene's germline CDR1 is SEHNR and CDR2 FQNEAQ (reference sequence). The receptor was derived from a male donor with ankylosing spondylitis. This rearrangement joins TRBV7-9 to TRBJ2-1; 8 positions match TRBD2. The sample consisted of blood, either unsorted or a sorted T cell fraction (not recorded which). CDR3 region: CASSYSGNSPYNEQFF. The CDR3 coding sequence is TGTGCCAGCAGCTATAGCGGGAATTCGCCCTACAATGAGCAGTTCTTC. Based on the CDR3 plus reference TRBV7-9 and TRBJ2-1, the full variable domain is DTGVSQNPRHKITKRGQNVTFRCDPISEHNRLYWYRQTLGQGPEFLTYFQNEAQLEKSRLLSDRFSAERPKGSFSTLEIQRTEQGDSAMYLCASSYSGNSPYNEQFFGPGTRLTVL.